The 8 T cell receptor beta chains listed next were all sequenced from one sample in a study of OX40 agonist ivuxolimab in advanced cancers. The library was prepared using the immunoSEQ multiplex PCR assay. TCRdb retrieved this table from immuneACCESS and kept in-frame rearrangements only. Not all clones are present; in checked studies, unresolved V genes account for under half, and no reason is known for the remainder. The sample table contains roughly 74,000 clones; only one count was recorded for over 80% of them. In total, the top ten clones hold about 0.57% of the sample. The material was CD4+ or CD8+ T cells sorted from blood, obtained in a trial of the OX40 agonist ivuxolimab. The receptors come from an adult with an advanced solid tumor such as melanoma, head and neck, liver or kidney cancer.

The gene calls are TRBV21-1 and TRBJ2-2; the table gives TRBD2 as D, unverified against the DNA. TRBV21-1 is assigned pseudogene status. The CDR3 consists of 16 residues. CDR3 nucleotides: TGTGCCAGCATCGGGGACTGCGTTTCTCTCACCGGGGAGCTGTTTTTT. Translation: CASIGDCVSLTGELFF.

This clone was recorded a few times. This rearrangement joins TRBV5-1 to TRBJ2-1, with 12 nucleotides matching TRBD2. The CDR3 spans 18 residues. Germline V CDR1 and CDR2: SGHRS, YFSETQ. With V trimmed by 1 base and J by 6 bases, 11 bases remained unmatched. CDR3 in amino acids: CASSLRGPGTSGLNEQFF. CDR3 DNA: TGCGCCAGCAGCTTGAGGGGACCCGGGACTAGCGGGCTCAATGAGCAGTTCTTC.

This clone appeared a single time. This chain links TRBV27 with TRBJ1-2, with TRBD1 matching over 10 bases. The CDR3 runs 15 residues. With V trimmed by 4 bases and J by 4 bases, 6 bases remained unmatched. Looked up from germline, CDR1 is MNHEY and CDR2 is SMNVEV (reference sequence). The DNA for the CDR3 is TGTGCCAGCAGTTCTCGGGACAGGGGAGTCTATGGCTACACCTTC. Its translation: CASSSRDRGVYGYTF.

The chain carries TRBV29-1 and TRBJ2-5; D is ambiguous. CDR3 length equals 14 residues. Trimming cost V 1 base and J 4 bases, with 13 bases left between them. Per the germline V gene, CDR1 is SQVTM and CDR2 is ANQGSEA. DNA of the CDR3: TGCAGCGTTGAAGGGCTGGGGATAACAGAGACCCAGTACTTC. Translating it yields CSVEGLGITETQYF.

The chain links TRBV19 to TRBJ1-5; 10 nucleotides agree with TRBD1. Germline-derived CDR1 and CDR2 are LNHDA and SQIVND (reference sequence). With 9 bases clipped from V and 2 bases from J, the junction kept 16 bases outside the gene matches. The CDR3 runs 18 residues. The DNA of the CDR3 is TGTGCCAGCCGGCAAGCGGGGGACAGGGGCAGAGGCAATCAGCCCCAGCATTTT. Protein sequence: CASRQAGDRGRGNQPQHF.

J is TRBJ2-7 and V is TRBV6-6, with 11 bases that match TRBD1. J gave up 5 bases and V 5 bases, and 8 bases lay outside the gene matches. CDR1 and CDR2 (germline): MNHNY, SVGAGI (reference sequence). This CDR3 spans 15 amino acids. In DNA, the CDR3 is TGTGCCAGCAGTGGTCGGGACAGGGGGTCGGACGAGCAGTACTTC. Translated: CASSGRDRGSDEQYF.

The chain joins TRBV19 to TRBJ1-4; the D gene is possibly TRBD1 (6 bases). Trimming cost V 4 bases and J 7 bases, with 19 bases left between them. CDR3 length: 16 amino acids. Per the germline V gene, CDR1 is LNHDA and CDR2 is SQIVND (reference sequence). The CDR3 sequence: CASSSQGPRLGEKLFF. CDR3 nucleotides: TGTGCCAGTAGTAGTCAGGGGCCCCGGCTGGGTGAAAAACTGTTTTTT.

The rearrangement links TRBV28 to TRBJ2-1; D assignment may be TRBD1 or TRBD2 (5 bases each). Germline assignment: CDR1 MDHEN and CDR2 SYDVKM. CDR3 length equals 14 residues. V was shortened by 3 bases and J by 9 bases, with 15 bases between the two germline ends. CDR3 DNA: TGTGCCAGCAGTTTGTTATCAGGGCGGGCTGAGCAGTTCTTC. Protein: CASSLLSGRAEQFF.